This TCR beta chain is from a study of T cells in Graves' hyperthyroidism and ophthalmopathy. Overall study: Pretreatment peripheral blood was obtained at initial diagnosis.

Authors of the study amplified TCR beta CDR3 regions from RNA transcripts. First-round RT-PCR targeting the TCR CDR3 was performed with the HTBI primer set. TCRdb called the multiplex PCR reads again in MiXCR, with one record for every CDR3 protein. The profile covers more than 650,000 distinct CDR3 sequences, with about 14% appearing a single time and about 9.4% taken by the ten largest. Around 10 ml of fresh peripheral blood supplied the PBMCs. V gave up 0 bases and J gave up 10 bases, with 6 bases separating them. Germline values: CDR1 SGHTS, CDR2 YDEGEE. This CDR3 spans 11 amino acids. Concerning this clonotype itself: A read error is possible here, since a much larger clone lies one base away.

The sample was blood. This TCR came from a woman between 18 and 30 years old with Graves' hyperthyroidism. This rearrangement joins TRBV5-8 to TRBJ2-3, with D unresolved. The CDR3 loop reads CASSLVNAQYF. For the CDR3, the DNA is TGTGCCAGCAGCTTGGTGAATGCGCAGTATTTT.